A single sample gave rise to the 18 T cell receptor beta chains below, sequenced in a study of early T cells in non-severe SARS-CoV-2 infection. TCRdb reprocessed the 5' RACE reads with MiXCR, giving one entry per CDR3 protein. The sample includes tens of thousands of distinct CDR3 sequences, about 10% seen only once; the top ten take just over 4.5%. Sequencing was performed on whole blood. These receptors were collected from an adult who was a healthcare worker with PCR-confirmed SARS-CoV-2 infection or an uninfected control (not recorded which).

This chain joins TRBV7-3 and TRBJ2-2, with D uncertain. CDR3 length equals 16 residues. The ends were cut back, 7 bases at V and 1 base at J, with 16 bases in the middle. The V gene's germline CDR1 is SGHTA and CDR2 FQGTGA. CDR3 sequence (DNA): TGTGCCAGCAAAACGGGCCCCCCGGTGAACACCGGGGAGCTGTTTTTT. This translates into CASKTGPPVNTGELFF.

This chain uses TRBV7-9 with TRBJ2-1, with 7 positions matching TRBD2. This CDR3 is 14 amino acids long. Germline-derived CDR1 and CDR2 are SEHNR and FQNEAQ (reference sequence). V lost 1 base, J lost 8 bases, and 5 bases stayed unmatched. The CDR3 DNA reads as TGTGCCAGCAGCTTAGGGGCGGGAGTTGATGAGCAGTTCTTC. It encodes CASSLGAGVDEQFF.

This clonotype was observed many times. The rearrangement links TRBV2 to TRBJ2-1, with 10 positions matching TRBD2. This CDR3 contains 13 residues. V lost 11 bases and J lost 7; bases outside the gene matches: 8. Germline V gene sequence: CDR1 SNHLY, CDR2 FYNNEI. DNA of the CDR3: TGTGCCGGTGCCACTAGCGGGGCGAATGAGCAGTTCTTC. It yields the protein CAGATSGANEQFF.

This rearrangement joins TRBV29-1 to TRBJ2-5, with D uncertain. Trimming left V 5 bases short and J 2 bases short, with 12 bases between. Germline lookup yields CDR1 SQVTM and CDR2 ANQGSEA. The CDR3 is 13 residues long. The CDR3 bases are TGCAGCGTTAGCTCAGTACCGCAAGAGACCCAGTACTTC. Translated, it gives CSVSSVPQETQYF.

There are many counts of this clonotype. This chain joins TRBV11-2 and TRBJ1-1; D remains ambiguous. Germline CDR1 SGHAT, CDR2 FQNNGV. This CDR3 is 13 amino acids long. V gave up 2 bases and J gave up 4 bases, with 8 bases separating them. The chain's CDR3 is CASSLHGVTEAFF. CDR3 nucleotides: TGTGCCAGCAGCTTACACGGAGTCACTGAAGCTTTCTTT.

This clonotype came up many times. CDR3 loop: CASSLAGLTDTQYF. In DNA, the CDR3 is TGTGCCAGCAGCTTGGCCGGACTGACAGATACGCAGTATTTT. This chain connects TRBV5-5 to TRBJ2-3; maybe TRBD2 (5 bases). CDR3 length: 14 residues. Germline CDR1 and CDR2: SGHKS and YYEKEE (reference sequence). V gave up 0 bases and J gave up 3 bases, with 8 bases separating them.

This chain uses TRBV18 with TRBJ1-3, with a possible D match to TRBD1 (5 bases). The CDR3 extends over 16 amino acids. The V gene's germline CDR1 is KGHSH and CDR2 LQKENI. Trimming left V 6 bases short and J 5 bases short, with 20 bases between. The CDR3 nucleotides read TGTGCCAGCTCTCCAGTACAGGAAAGGTGGCGAAACACCATATATTTT. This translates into CASSPVQERWRNTIYF.

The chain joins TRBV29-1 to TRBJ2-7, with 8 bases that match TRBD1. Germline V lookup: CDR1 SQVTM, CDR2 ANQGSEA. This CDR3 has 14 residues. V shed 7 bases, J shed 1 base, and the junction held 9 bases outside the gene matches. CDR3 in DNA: TGCAGCGCCGGGGGCAGGGGGCCTTCCTACGAGCAGTACTTC. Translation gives CSAGGRGPSYEQYF.

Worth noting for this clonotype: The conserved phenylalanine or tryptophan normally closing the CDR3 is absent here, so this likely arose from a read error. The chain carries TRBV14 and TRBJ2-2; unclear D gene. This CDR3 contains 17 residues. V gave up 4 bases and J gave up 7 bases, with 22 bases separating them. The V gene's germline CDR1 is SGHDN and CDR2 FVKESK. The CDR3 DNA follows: TGTGCCAGCAGCCCATACAAGATGGCAGGCCCTCGCGGGGAGCTGTTTTCT. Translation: CASSPYKMAGPRGELFS.

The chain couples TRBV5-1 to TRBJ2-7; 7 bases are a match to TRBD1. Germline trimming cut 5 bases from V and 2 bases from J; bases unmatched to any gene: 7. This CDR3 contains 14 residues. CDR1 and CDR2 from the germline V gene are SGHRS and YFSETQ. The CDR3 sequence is CASRQQTGPYEQYF. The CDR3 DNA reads TGCGCCAGCAGACAACAGACAGGGCCCTACGAGCAGTACTTC.

The CDR3 sequence is CASIKRTYEQYF. The CDR3 coding sequence is TGTGCCAGCATAAAGCGGACATACGAGCAGTACTTC. The rearrangement joins TRBV2 to TRBJ2-7; tentatively, D is TRBD1 or TRBD2 (5 bases each). CDR1 is SNHLY and CDR2 is FYNNEI in the germline V gene. The CDR3 is made up of 12 amino acids. V gave up 7 bases and J gave up 4 bases, with 11 bases separating them.

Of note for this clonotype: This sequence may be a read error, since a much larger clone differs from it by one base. CDR3 residues: CTSSFTGPGNTIYF. Written as DNA, the CDR3 is TGTACCAGCAGCTTTACAGGCCCCGGAAACACCATATATTTT. V is TRBV6-6 and J is TRBJ1-3; tentatively, D is TRBD1 (5 bases). The CDR3 is 14 amino acids. Looked up from germline, CDR1 is MNHNY and CDR2 is SVGAGI (reference sequence).

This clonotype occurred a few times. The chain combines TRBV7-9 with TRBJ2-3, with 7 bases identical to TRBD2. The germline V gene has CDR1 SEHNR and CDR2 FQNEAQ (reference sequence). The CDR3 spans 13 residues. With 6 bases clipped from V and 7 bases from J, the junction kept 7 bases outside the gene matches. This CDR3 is CASSSTSRHTQYF. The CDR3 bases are TGTGCCAGCAGTTCGACTAGCCGCCATACGCAGTATTTT.

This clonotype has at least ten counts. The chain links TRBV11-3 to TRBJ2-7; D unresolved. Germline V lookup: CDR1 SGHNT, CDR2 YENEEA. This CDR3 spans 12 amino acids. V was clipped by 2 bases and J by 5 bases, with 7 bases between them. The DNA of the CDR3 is TGTGCCAGCAGCTTAAGGACCGACGAGCAGTACTTC. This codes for CASSLRTDEQYF.

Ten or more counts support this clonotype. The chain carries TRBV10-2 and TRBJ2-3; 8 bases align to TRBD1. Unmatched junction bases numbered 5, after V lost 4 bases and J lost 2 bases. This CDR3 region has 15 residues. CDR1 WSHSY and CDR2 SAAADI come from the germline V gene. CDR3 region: CASSVTGGNTDTQYF. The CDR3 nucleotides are TGCGCCAGCAGTGTTACAGGGGGAAACACAGATACGCAGTATTTT.

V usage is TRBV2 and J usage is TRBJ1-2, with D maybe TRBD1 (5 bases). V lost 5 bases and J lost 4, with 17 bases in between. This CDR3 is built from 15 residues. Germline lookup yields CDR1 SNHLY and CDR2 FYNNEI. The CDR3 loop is CASSPSQGDLYGYTF. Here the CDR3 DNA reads TGTGCCAGCAGTCCTTCCCAGGGCGATCTCTATGGCTACACCTTC.

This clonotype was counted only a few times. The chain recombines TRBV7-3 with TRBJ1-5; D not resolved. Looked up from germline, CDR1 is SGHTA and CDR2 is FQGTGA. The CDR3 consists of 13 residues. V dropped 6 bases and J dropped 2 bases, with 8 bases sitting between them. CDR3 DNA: TGTGCCAGCAGTTTAGATGGCAATCAGCCCCAGCATTTT. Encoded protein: CASSLDGNQPQHF.

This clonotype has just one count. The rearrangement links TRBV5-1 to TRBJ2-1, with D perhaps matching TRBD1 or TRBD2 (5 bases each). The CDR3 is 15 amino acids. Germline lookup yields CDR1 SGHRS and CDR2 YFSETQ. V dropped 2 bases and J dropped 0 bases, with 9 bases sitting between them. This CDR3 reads CASSLSGTSYNEQFF. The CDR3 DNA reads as TGCGCCAGCAGCTTATCAGGGACCTCCTACAATGAGCAGTTCTTC.